This TCR beta chain was identified in a study of blood T cell repertoires in COVID-19 (dated by TCRdb to 2018 to 2020). About the investigation overall: Samples from collaborators originated in the United States, Italy and Spain and spanned both the acute and convalescent phases of COVID-19. Deeply sampled blood TCRbeta repertoires from subjects exposed to, actively infected with, or recovered from COVID-19 were included in the dataset. The prospective study material was composed of cDNA or gDNA derived from T cells, B-cell-depleted T cells, or PBMCs. Samples came from the ongoing ImmuneRACE study (first 160 participants) plus 1,254 subjects from 6 global collaborators. Where HLA class I and class II types were available, the types were taken from metadata supplied by the sample provider, not from assay-based typing. The repertoires were released in a freely available public database intended as a resource for research on the immune response to SARS-CoV-2. Nearly every sample came with metadata listing a de-identified subject ID, COVID-19 status, age in years and sex. What the research found in general, with its limitations: How much clinical and demographic metadata was included differed by source and by participant, and the metadata was provided uncurated.

In regard to this clone: Its antigen is currently not known. No base quality values were provided; no much bigger clone lies one nucleotide off.

The immunoSEQ Assay, a bias-controlled multiplex PCR, was used to amplify TCRbeta CDR3 regions from genomic DNA. The original pipeline was this. The number of nucleated cells in each sample was estimated by amplification of reference gene primers within the assay. Sequence reads were collapsed and filtered to measure the absolute abundance of every unique TCRbeta CDR3 rearrangement. For each sample, productive Simpson clonality was calculated by taking the square root of Simpson's diversity index across productive rearrangements. The table comes from immuneACCESS by way of TCRdb, which keeps in-frame sequences with V and J called. Part of the clones is missing from these tables; in studies checked, under half for an unresolved V gene and the rest for unknown reasons. The DNA gave D and trimming, while V, J and clone size come from that table. The sample contains 400,000 or so clones, 85% to 90% of them found a single time. The leading ten clones occupy approximately 1.2% of the sample.

Participants in the prospective study were aged about 18 to 89 years, lived in about two dozen United States geographic areas, and enrolled through a virtual design. Cohort assignment in the prospective study relied on participant-reported clinical history from a screening survey and a study questionnaire. For ImmuneRACE Cohort 3, a participant was defined as recovered based on two consecutive negative NP/OP PCR tests, clearance by a healthcare professional, or resolution of symptoms. In the prospective study, mobile phlebotomists collected whole blood, serum and a nasopharyngeal or oropharyngeal swab from each participant. Prospective study participants could optionally give additional blood draws and questionnaires over an approximately two-month period. Before DNA extraction, prospective study blood samples were shipped either frozen or at room temperature. The TCR originated in a man aged 25-45 years who had recovered from COVID-19. The sequenced sample was PBMCs or T cells enriched from blood (not recorded which).

The CDR3 has the sequence CASSITGTSGTNEQFF. The DNA is TGTGCCAGTAGTATTACCGGGACTAGCGGGACCAATGAGCAGTTCTTC. Here the chain combines TRBV19 and TRBJ2-1, with TRBD2 identical over 13 junction bases. After removal of 3 bases from V and 6 bases from J, the junction retains 5 bases not matched to a gene. The CDR3 runs 16 residues from the cysteine to the phenylalanine. The kept DNA is CDR3 alone, 48 bases in frame from the first base. In the germline V gene (reference sequence), CDR1 corresponds to LNHDA and CDR2 to SQIVND.